A selection of T cell receptor beta chains follows, all from one sample in a study of cytomegalovirus exposure and HLA in healthy donors. The repertoire was sequenced with immunoSEQ multiplex PCR; TCRdb's copy has only in-frame clones and lacks some. The sample holds some 90,000 clones, 80% seen once. The sample consisted of PBMCs. These receptors all stem from a woman aged 50 to 60 in good health and CMV-seropositive. Both conserved end residues are part of each CDR3. D genes are given only for firm matches. Part of the rows lack a size; the others show once, few, many or a class for expanded clones.

J gene	CDR3 length	D gene	V gene	clone size	CDR3 protein	CDR3 DNA
TRBJ2-3	19	TRBD1	TRBV28	.	CASSTTFPGQGARTDTQYF	TGTGCCAGCAGTACAACGTTCCCGGGACAGGGGGCTCGCACAGATACGCAGTATTTT
TRBJ2-2	17	.	TRBV7-9	.	CASRAPRGLGGTGELFF	TGTGCCAGCAGAGCGCCAAGAGGTCTCGGCGGCACCGGGGAGCTGTTTTTT
TRBJ2-7	12	.	TRBV7-9	.	CSSSLDYRDQYF	TGTTCCAGCAGCTTAGACTACAGGGACCAGTACTTC
TRBJ1-2	15	TRBD1	TRBV13	.	CASSSQTGTNYGYTF	TGTGCCAGCAGCTCTCAGACAGGGACTAACTATGGCTACACCTTC
TRBJ1-2	15	.	TRBV6-5	.	CASRAAGRPFSGYTF	TGTGCCAGCCGGGCTGCCGGGAGGCCTTTCTCTGGCTACACCTTC
TRBJ2-1	17	.	TRBV4-1	few	CASSPWTDPSSYNEQFF	TGCGCCAGCAGCCCCTGGACAGATCCGAGCTCCTACAATGAGCAGTTCTTC
TRBJ1-1	14	.	TRBV5-4	.	CASSPFQGIAEAFF	TGTGCCAGCAGCCCCTTTCAGGGGATCGCTGAAGCTTTCTTT
TRBJ1-1	12	.	TRBV7-9	.	CASSLSLTEAFF	TGTGCCAGCAGCTTAAGTCTAACTGAAGCTTTCTTT
TRBJ1-5	16	TRBD1	TRBV4-1	.	CASSQVQGQPNQPQHF	TGCGCCAGCAGCCAAGTGCAGGGACAGCCTAATCAGCCCCAGCATTTT
TRBJ2-7	15	TRBD1	TRBV19	.	CASSLGQGLIYEQYF	TGTGCCAGTAGTCTTGGACAGGGACTTATCTACGAGCAGTACTTC
TRBJ1-2	13	.	TRBV5-1	few	CASSLAGGSGYTF	TGCGCCAGCAGCTTGGCCGGGGGAAGCGGCTACACCTTC
TRBJ1-5	14	TRBD1	TRBV6-1	.	CASSGYRGNQPQHF	TGTGCCAGCAGTGGGTACAGGGGGAATCAGCCCCAGCATTTT
TRBJ1-5	14	.	TRBV7-8	once	CASSSSGMHQPQHF	TGTGCCAGCAGTTCTTCAGGGATGCATCAGCCCCAGCATTTT
TRBJ1-3	12	.	TRBV30	.	CAWQGTGNTIYF	TGTGCCTGGCAGGGGACCGGAAACACCATATATTTT
TRBJ2-5	15	TRBD2	TRBV19	.	CASTLHGTSGRALYF	TGTGCCAGTACTCTACATGGGACTAGCGGGAGGGCCTTGTACTTC
TRBJ1-1	15	.	TRBV15	once	CATSRAQGLRTEAFF	TGTGCCACCAGCAGGGCTCAGGGGCTTAGGACTGAAGCTTTCTTT
TRBJ2-1	10	TRBD2	TRBV30	.	CACSGGGWFF	TGTGCCTGTTCGGGGGGGGGTTGGTTCTTC
TRBJ1-4	15	.	TRBV27	.	CASSLSSGTNEKLFF	TGTGCCAGCAGTTTATCATCAGGAACTAATGAAAAACTGTTTTTT
TRBJ1-2	15	TRBD1	TRBV5-1	.	CASSYTGEPAYGYTF	TGCGCCAGCAGTTATACAGGGGAGCCAGCCTATGGCTACACCTTC
TRBJ2-5	14	TRBD2	TRBV5-1	.	CASSLALAGAAQYF	TGCGCCAGCAGCTTGGCGCTAGCGGGGGCGGCCCAGTACTTC
TRBJ1-6	19	.	TRBV9	.	CASSGGHSTPSSYNSPLHF	TGTGCCAGCAGCGGGGGACATTCTACCCCAAGCTCCTATAATTCACCCCTCCACTTT
TRBJ2-3	14	.	TRBV30	.	CAWSDGLSTDTQYF	TGTGCCTGGAGCGATGGACTTAGCACAGATACGCAGTATTTT
TRBJ1-3	15	.	TRBV9	.	CASSADIGSGNTIYF	TGTGCCAGCAGCGCAGACATTGGCTCTGGAAACACCATATATTTT
TRBJ2-7	14	TRBD2	TRBV7-8	.	CASSNTGTSLEQYF	TGTGCCAGCAGCAATACCGGGACTAGCCTCGAGCAGTACTTC
TRBJ1-1	15	.	TRBV6-5	few	CASSYGGTQNTEAFF	TGTGCCAGCAGTTACGGTGGGACACAGAACACTGAAGCTTTCTTT
TRBJ2-2	15	TRBD2	TRBV7-8	.	CASSLRGGFTGELFF	TGTGCCAGCAGCTTACGGGGGGGATTCACCGGGGAGCTGTTTTTT
TRBJ1-5	15	TRBD1	TRBV19	.	CASKVEGQGYQPQHF	TGCGCCAGTAAGGTTGAGGGACAGGGATATCAGCCCCAGCATTTT
TRBJ1-6	13	TRBD1	TRBV10-1	.	CASSSGQRSPLHF	TGCGCCAGCAGTTCGGGACAGAGGTCACCCCTCCACTTT
TRBJ2-5	13	.	TRBV7-9	.	CASSRDNQETQYF	TGTGCCAGCAGCCGGGACAACCAAGAGACCCAGTACTTC
TRBJ1-2	15	TRBD1	TRBV5-4	.	CASSSTGGYKEGYTF	TGTGCCAGCAGCTCGACAGGGGGCTATAAGGAAGGCTACACCTTC
TRBJ2-1	17	TRBD2	TRBV6-1	.	CASSELVAGKPYNEQFF	TGTGCCAGCAGTGAACTAGTAGCGGGAAAACCCTACAATGAGCAGTTCTTC
TRBJ2-2	13	.	TRBV14	.	CASSQASTGELFF	TGTGCCAGCAGCCAAGCGAGCACCGGGGAGCTGTTTTTT
TRBJ1-6	15	.	TRBV9	.	CASSVGESYNSPLHF	TGTGCCAGCAGCGTAGGAGAATCCTATAATTCACCCCTCCACTTT
TRBJ1-1	14	.	TRBV19	.	CASSIQGPNTEAFF	TGTGCCAGTAGTATCCAGGGGCCGAACACTGAAGCTTTCTTT
TRBJ2-1	17	TRBD2	TRBV5-1	.	CASSFRTSSAPYNEQFF	TGCGCCAGCAGCTTCCGGACTAGCTCAGCTCCCTACAATGAGCAGTTCTTC
TRBJ2-3	14	TRBD2	TRBV2	.	CASSEWETSGFVYF	TGTGCCAGCAGTGAGTGGGAGACTAGCGGGTTTGTGTATTTT
TRBJ2-3	12	.	TRBV6-1	.	CASSFRQKAPYF	TGTGCCAGCAGTTTCAGACAGAAGGCTCCGTATTTT
TRBJ1-5	14	.	TRBV27	.	CASSLKQGGQPQHF	TGTGCCAGCAGTTTAAAACAGGGCGGTCAGCCCCAGCATTTT
TRBJ1-5	13	TRBD1	TRBV19	few	CASYDRGDQPQHF	TGTGCCAGTTACGACAGGGGAGATCAGCCCCAGCATTTT
TRBJ2-3	14	.	TRBV5-1	once	CASSLNTGTDTQYF	TGCGCCAGCAGCTTAAACACCGGCACAGATACGCAGTATTTT
TRBJ1-1	12	.	TRBV5-1	few	CASRVENTEAFF	TGCGCCAGCAGAGTAGAGAACACTGAAGCTTTCTTT
TRBJ2-1	15	TRBD2	TRBV11-2	.	CASRPSGRSYNEQFF	TGTGCCAGCAGACCTAGCGGGAGGTCCTACAATGAGCAGTTCTTC
TRBJ1-2	13	.	TRBV9	.	CASSVGRTDGYTF	TGTGCCAGCAGCGTAGGGCGGACAGACGGCTACACCTTC
TRBJ1-5	15	TRBD1	TRBV2	once	CASRPGGNSNQPQHF	TGTGCCAGCAGGCCAGGGGGGAATAGCAATCAGCCCCAGCATTTT
TRBJ2-3	15	TRBD2	TRBV5-4	.	CASSLSGGAQDTQYF	TGTGCCAGCAGCTTATCGGGGGGGGCCCAAGATACGCAGTATTTT
TRBJ1-5	15	.	TRBV19	.	CASSRRGVGDQPQHF	TGTGCCAGTAGTCGACGCGGGGTAGGGGATCAGCCCCAGCATTTT
TRBJ1-1	15	.	TRBV15	.	CATSRAQTGSTEAFF	TGTGCCACCAGCAGGGCCCAGACGGGATCCACTGAAGCTTTCTTT
TRBJ2-7	15	TRBD2	TRBV10-2	.	CATLTSGGYRGEQYF	TGCGCCACTCTTACTAGCGGGGGGTATCGGGGCGAGCAGTACTTC